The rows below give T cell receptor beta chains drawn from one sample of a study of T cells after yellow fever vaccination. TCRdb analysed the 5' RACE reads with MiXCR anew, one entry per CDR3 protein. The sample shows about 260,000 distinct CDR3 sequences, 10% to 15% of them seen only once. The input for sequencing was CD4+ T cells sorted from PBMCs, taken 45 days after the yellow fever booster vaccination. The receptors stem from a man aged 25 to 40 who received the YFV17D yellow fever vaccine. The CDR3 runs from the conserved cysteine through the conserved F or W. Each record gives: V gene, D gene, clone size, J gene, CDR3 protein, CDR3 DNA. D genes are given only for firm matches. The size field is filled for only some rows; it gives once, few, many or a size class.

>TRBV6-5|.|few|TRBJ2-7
CASGNVEQYF
TGTGCCAGCGGGAACGTCGAGCAGTACTTC
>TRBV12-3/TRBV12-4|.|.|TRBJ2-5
CASTQGLRSETQYF
TGTGCCAGCACCCAGGGACTCCGCTCGGAGACCCAGTACTTC
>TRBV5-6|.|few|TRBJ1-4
CASTEYSAATNEKLFF
TGTGCCAGCACCGAATATTCAGCTGCAACTAATGAAAAACTGTTTTTT
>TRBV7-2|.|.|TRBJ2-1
CASTKRRHPYNEQFF
TGTGCCAGCACCAAAAGGCGCCATCCCTACAATGAGCAGTTCTTC
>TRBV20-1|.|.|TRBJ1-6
CSAWDTQRDNSPLHF
TGCAGTGCGTGGGACACTCAACGGGATAATTCACCCCTCCACTTT
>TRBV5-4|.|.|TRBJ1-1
CASSLEVSGLTEAFF
TGTGCCAGCAGCTTGGAAGTATCAGGGCTCACTGAAGCTTTCTTT
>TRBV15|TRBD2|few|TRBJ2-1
CATSRDGWEGEAEQFF
TGTGCCACCAGCAGAGATGGTTGGGAGGGCGAGGCGGAGCAGTTCTTC
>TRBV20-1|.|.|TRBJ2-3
CSARTASGITDTQYF
TGCAGTGCTAGGACAGCCAGTGGGATCACAGATACGCAGTATTTT
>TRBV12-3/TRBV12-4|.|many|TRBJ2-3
CASSYRLVATQYF
TGTGCCAGCAGTTACAGACTAGTCGCCACGCAGTATTTT
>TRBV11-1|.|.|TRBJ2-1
CASSPGPRSYNEQFF
TGTGCCAGCAGCCCCGGACCCAGAAGCTACAATGAGCAGTTCTTC
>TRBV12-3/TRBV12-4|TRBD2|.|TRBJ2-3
CASSRGLARGTDTQYF
TGTGCCAGCAGCAGGGGACTAGCGCGAGGAACAGATACGCAGTATTTT
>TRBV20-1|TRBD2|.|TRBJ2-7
CSAGGAGEQYF
TGCAGTGCCGGGGGAGCGGGAGAGCAGTACTTC
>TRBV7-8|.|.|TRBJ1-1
CASSQAAVNTEAFF
TGTGCCAGCAGCCAAGCAGCAGTGAACACTGAAGCTTTCTTT
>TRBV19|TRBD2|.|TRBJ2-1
CASSMGGRNEQFF
TGTGCCAGTAGTATGGGCGGGAGAAATGAGCAGTTCTTC
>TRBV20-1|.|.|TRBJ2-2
CSAPEDGRTGELFF
TGCAGTGCGCCCGAGGACGGGAGAACCGGGGAGCTGTTTTTT
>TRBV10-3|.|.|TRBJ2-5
CAISDGARETQYF
TGTGCCATCAGTGATGGGGCGAGAGAGACCCAGTACTTC
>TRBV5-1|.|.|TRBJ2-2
CASSSGGGANTGELFF
TGCGCCAGCAGCTCCGGAGGCGGGGCTAACACCGGGGAGCTGTTTTTT
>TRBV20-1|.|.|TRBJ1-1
CSARAPSTEAFF
TGCAGTGCTAGGGCTCCATCCACTGAAGCTTTCTTT
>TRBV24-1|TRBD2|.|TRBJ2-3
CATSDSRLAGGLDTQYF
TGTGCCACCAGTGATTCCCGACTAGCGGGAGGATTAGATACGCAGTATTTT
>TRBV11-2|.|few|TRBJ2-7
CASSPMGEQYF
TGTGCCAGCAGCCCCATGGGCGAGCAGTACTTC
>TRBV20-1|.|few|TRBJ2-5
CSAREGTQETQYF
TGCAGTGCTAGAGAGGGCACTCAAGAGACCCAGTACTTC
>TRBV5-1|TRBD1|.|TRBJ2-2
CASSLTDRGFTGELFF
TGCGCCAGCAGCCTCACGGACAGGGGCTTTACCGGGGAGCTGTTTTTC
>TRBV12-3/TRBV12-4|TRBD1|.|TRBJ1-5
CASSQTGGNHPQHF
TGTGCCAGCAGCCAAACAGGGGGCAATCACCCCCAGCATTTT
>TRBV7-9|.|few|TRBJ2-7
CASSPSGQSYEQYF
TGTGCCAGCAGCCCCTCGGGACAATCCTACGAGCAGTACTTC
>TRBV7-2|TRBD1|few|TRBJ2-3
CASSLRDRGIDTQYF
TGTGCCAGCAGCCTCCGGGACAGGGGAATAGATACGCAGTATTTT
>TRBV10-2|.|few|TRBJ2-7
CASSESGRFSYEQYF
TGCGCCAGCAGTGAGTCGGGAAGATTCTCCTACGAGCAGTACTTC
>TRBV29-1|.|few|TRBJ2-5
CSVVGERSQETQYF
TGCAGCGTTGTTGGGGAGCGGTCCCAAGAGACCCAGTACTTC
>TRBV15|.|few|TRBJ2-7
CATSISGYEQYF
TGTGCCACCAGCATATCAGGCTACGAGCAGTACTTC
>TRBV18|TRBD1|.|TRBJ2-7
CASSPGTGDLRQYF
TGTGCCAGCTCACCCGGGACAGGGGACTTACGGCAGTACTTC
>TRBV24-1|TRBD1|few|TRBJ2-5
CATSDIGTVETQYF
TGTGCCACCAGTGATATCGGGACAGTTGAGACCCAGTACTTC
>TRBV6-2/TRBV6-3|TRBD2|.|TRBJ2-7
CASSYLRDYAYEQYF
TGTGCCAGCAGTTACCTCCGGGACTATGCCTACGAGCAGTACTTC
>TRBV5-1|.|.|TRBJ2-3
CASSAPPSDTQYF
TGCGCCAGCAGCGCCCCGCCGTCAGATACGCAGTATTTT
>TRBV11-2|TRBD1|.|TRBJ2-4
CASRLTGNRNIQYF
TGTGCCAGCAGACTGACAGGGAACCGGAACATTCAGTACTTC
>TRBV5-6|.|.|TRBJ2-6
CASSPIVSGANVLTF
TGTGCCAGCAGCCCTATCGTCTCTGGGGCCAACGTCCTGACTTTC
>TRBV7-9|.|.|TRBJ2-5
CASSLSGFKETQYF
TGTGCCAGCAGCCTGAGCGGGTTTAAAGAGACCCAGTACTTC
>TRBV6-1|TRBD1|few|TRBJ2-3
CASSVDRVADTQYF
TGTGCCAGCAGTGTAGACAGGGTTGCAGATACGCAGTATTTT
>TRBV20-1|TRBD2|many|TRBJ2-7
CSARDRSGGKYEQYF
TGCAGTGCTAGAGATCGCTCGGGAGGGAAATACGAGCAGTACTTC
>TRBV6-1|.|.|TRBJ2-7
CASSPGFSNEQYF
TGTGCCAGCAGTCCAGGGTTTTCGAACGAGCAGTACTTC
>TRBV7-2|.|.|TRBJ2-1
CASSLTPPAPEQFF
TGTGCCAGCAGCTTGACACCCCCTGCGCCTGAGCAGTTCTTC
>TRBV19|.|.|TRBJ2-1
CASEKQGTYNEQFF
TGTGCCAGTGAAAAACAGGGTACCTACAATGAGCAGTTCTTC
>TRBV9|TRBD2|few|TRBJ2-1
CASRREEEWTSEQFF
TGTGCCAGCAGGCGGGAGGAGGAGTGGACTAGTGAGCAGTTCTTC
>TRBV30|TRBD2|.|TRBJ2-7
CAWRETSGPYEQYF
TGTGCCTGGAGAGAGACTAGCGGACCCTACGAGCAGTACTTC
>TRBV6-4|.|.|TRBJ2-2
CASSLNQYTGELFF
TGTGCCAGCAGTTTGAATCAGTACACCGGGGAGCTGTTTTTT
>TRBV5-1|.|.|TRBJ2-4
CASSLGPQAKNIQYF
TGCGCCAGCAGCTTGGGGCCGCAAGCCAAAAACATTCAGTACTTC
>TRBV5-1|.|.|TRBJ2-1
CASSQGWRVGNNEQFF
TGCGCCAGCAGCCAAGGGTGGCGGGTGGGCAACAATGAGCAGTTCTTC
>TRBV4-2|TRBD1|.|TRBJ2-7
CASSQETDRGRGEQYF
TGTGCCAGCAGCCAAGAGACGGACAGGGGAAGAGGAGAGCAGTACTTC
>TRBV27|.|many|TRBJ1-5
CASSRGSNQPQHF
TGTGCCAGTAGTAGGGGGAGCAATCAGCCCCAGCATTTT
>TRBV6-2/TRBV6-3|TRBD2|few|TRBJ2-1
CASSSPRLAKKLIEQFF
TGTGCCAGCAGTTCTCCAAGACTAGCCAAGAAATTAATTGAGCAGTTCTTC
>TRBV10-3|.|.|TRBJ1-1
CAISESRMVGNTEAFF
TGTGCCATCAGTGAGTCGAGGATGGTTGGGAACACTGAAGCTTTCTTT
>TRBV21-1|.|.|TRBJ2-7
CASRNLRTFRYF
TGTGCCAGCAGAAACCTTAGGACTTTTCGGTACTTC
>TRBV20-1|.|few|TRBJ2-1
CSARDWPEQFF
TGCAGTGCTAGGGATTGGCCTGAGCAGTTCTTC
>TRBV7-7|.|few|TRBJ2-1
CASSDVGTPYNEQFF
TGTGCTAGCAGCGACGTGGGGACTCCTTACAATGAGCAGTTCTTC
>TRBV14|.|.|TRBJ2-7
CASSQVTTQQYF
TGTGCCAGCAGCCAAGTCACTACCCAGCAGTACTTC
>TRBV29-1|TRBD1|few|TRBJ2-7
CSVGQPGQMGSYEQYF
TGCAGCGTTGGTCAACCGGGACAGATGGGCTCCTACGAGCAGTACTTC
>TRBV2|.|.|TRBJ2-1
CASSPARHEQFF
TGTGCCAGCAGCCCCGCCAGGCATGAGCAGTTCTTC